The clone carrying this T cell receptor (beta chain) was detected only once. Libraries were prepared by immunoSEQ multiplex PCR; TCRdb keeps only in-frame clonotypes and omits some of them. The sample includes approximately 180,000 clones, about 87% of them seen just once. The CDR3 sequence is 16 residues long. The V end lost 0 bases, the J end lost 5 bases, and 16 bases lay between the germline ends. Germline CDR1 and CDR2: LGHDT and YNNKEL (reference sequence). This entry comes from a study of blood T cell repertoires in COVID-19. J is TRBJ1-1 and V is TRBV3-1 (or the pseudogene TRBV3-2); TRBD1 is a possible D gene (5 bases). The specimen was peripheral blood. The sequence was collected from a woman between 50 and 59 years old with acute or convalescent COVID-19. The chain's CDR3 is CASSQEGAGWVTEAFF. The CDR3, as DNA: TGTGCCAGCAGCCAAGAAGGCGCAGGGTGGGTGACTGAAGCTTTCTTT.